The entry below describes one T cell receptor (beta chain). The sample is drawn from a study of control samples from healthy donors and cancer patients. Trimming shortened V by 6 bases and J by 5 bases, and 16 bases separated the two germline ends. Germline V gene data show CDR1 as ENHRY and CDR2 as SYGVKD. The CDR3 spans 14 residues. Data came from immunoSEQ multiplex PCR; TCRdb stores just in-frame clones and leaves some out. The table lists about 160,000 clones, roughly 94% of them singletons. The source is a man between 60 and 70 years old with colorectal cancer. The chain uses TRBV10-3 and TRBJ1-1; D may be TRBD1 (5 bases). Sequenced: PBMCs. CDR3 in amino acids: CAIRTGKGSTEAFF. In DNA form, the CDR3 reads TGTGCCATCAGGACCGGTAAGGGGTCTACTGAAGCTTTCTTT.